A selection of T cell receptor beta chains follows, all from one sample in a study of regulatory T cells in long-lasting Graves disease. TCRdb re-called the multiplex PCR reads through MiXCR, storing one row per CDR3 protein. The table records 650,000 to 700,000 distinct CDR3 sequences, around 30% of them present only once. Sequenced material: peripheral blood mononuclear cells (PBMCs), taken when the disease was refractory, from a patient treated with antithyroid drugs. These receptor sequences come from a female donor with Graves disease. The CDR3 runs from the conserved cysteine through the conserved F or W. The D gene is left open where the match is weak.

TRBV6-1	NA	CASSHTTSKNIQYF
TRBV28	TRBD1	CASRTGVRNQPQHF
TRBV20-1	TRBD2	CSASALASFADTQYF
TRBV20-1	TRBD1	CSASRDRVSEAFF
TRBV28	NA	CASSRESSANTEAFF
TRBV19	TRBD1	CASSIWRTGGSNQPQHF
TRBV19	TRBD1	CASQTGTGSYGYTF
TRBV7-9	TRBD2	CASSSGTSGRARGYEQYF
TRBV12-3/TRBV12-4	NA	CASSLDSYTGELFF
TRBV6-2/TRBV6-3	TRBD1	CASLDRATEAFF
TRBV28	NA	CASSPATEAFF
TRBV6-2/TRBV6-3	TRBD2	CASSYPGTTNNEQFF
TRBV7-8	NA	CASSLVDGNTEAFF
TRBV20-1	NA	CSATRWNTEAFF
TRBV19	NA	CASSIKEGKTPRPRDIQYF
TRBV20-1	NA	CNANRDSTDTQYF
TRBV18	TRBD2	CASSPTLAGTGETQYF
TRBV12-3/TRBV12-4	TRBD1	CASSGRDRDSSGANVLTF
TRBV30	NA	CAWTPGTDTQYF
TRBV19	NA	CASTVTGLYGYTF
TRBV19	TRBD2	CASSRTSQNYEQYF
TRBV15	NA	CATSRSAPGVRNEQYF
TRBV20-1	NA	CSARVPDTIEVNQPQHF
TRBV6-1	NA	CASTPRTGTSGNTIYF
TRBV6-1	NA	CASSRGGVYEKLFF
TRBV28	NA	CASSFRPQGSGELFF
TRBV28	NA	CASSFWAAEAFF
TRBV20-1	TRBD1	CSASQGAQSNEKLFF
TRBV28	NA	CASSQVSGYGYTF
TRBV7-3	NA	CASSQTGNGQPQHF
TRBV29-1	NA	CSVRVGADGDQPQHF
TRBV12-3/TRBV12-4	TRBD1	CASSRGTGGGGYTF
TRBV2	TRBD2	CASSELVRTSGRAGTDTQYF
TRBV3-1	NA	CASSQVGYNEKLFF
TRBV20-1	TRBD1	CSARPQGAYEKLFF
TRBV28	NA	CASSLHTGYGYTF
TRBV6-1	TRBD1	CASSSPGQGNEQYF
TRBV20-1	NA	CSARIGGETQYF
TRBV14	NA	CASSQPKGFLGRTDTQYF
TRBV19	NA	CASSIGQNTEAFF
TRBV20-1	NA	CSAPGGGWTEAFF
TRBV30	NA	CAWQTGSTEAFF
TRBV5-1	TRBD1	CASSPGGGTGAYTEAFF